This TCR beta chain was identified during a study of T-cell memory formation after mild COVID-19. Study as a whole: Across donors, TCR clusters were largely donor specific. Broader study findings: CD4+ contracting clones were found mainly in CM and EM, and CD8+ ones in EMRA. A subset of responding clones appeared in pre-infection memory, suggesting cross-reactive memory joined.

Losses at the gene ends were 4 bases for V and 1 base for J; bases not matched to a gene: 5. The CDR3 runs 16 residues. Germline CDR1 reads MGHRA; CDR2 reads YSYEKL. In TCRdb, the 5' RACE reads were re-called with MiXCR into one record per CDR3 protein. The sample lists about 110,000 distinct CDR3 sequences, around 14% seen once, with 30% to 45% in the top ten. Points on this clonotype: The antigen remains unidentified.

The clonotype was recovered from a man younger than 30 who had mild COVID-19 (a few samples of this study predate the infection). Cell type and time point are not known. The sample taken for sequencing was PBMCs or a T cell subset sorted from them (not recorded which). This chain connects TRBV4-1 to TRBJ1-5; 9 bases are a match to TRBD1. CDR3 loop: CASSLTGGRSNQPQHF. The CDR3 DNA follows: TGCGCCAGCAGCCTCACAGGGGGCAGAAGCAATCAGCCCCAGCATTTT.